Reported below is one TCR beta chain. Produced via immunoSEQ multiplex PCR; TCRdb's table is partial and in-frame only. Here the sample spans approximately 240,000 clones, approximately 83% being singletons. The record originates from a study of blood T cell repertoires in COVID-19. Study in general: Acute and convalescent COVID-19 samples came from the United States, Italy and Spain. PBMCs, B-cell-depleted T cells, or T cells provided the cDNA or gDNA that made up the material.

With 3 bases removed from V and 7 bases from J, the gap between germline ends came to 10 bases. This CDR3 has 13 residues. The germline V gene encodes CDR1 WSHSY and CDR2 SAAADI. The receptor was derived from a woman in her twenties or thirties who had recovered from COVID-19. This rearrangement joins TRBV10-2 to TRBJ1-5; D gene ambiguous. Material for sequencing was peripheral blood. Here the CDR3 DNA reads TGCGCCAGCAGTGAAGTACAGCCACAGCCCCAGCATTTT. Amino acid sequence: CASSEVQPQPQHF.